A single sample is the source of the 13 T cell receptor beta chains below, sequenced in a study of T cell responses to AZD1222 COVID-19 vaccine. The protocol was immunoSEQ multiplex PCR, while the TCRdb copy is restricted to in-frame clones and leaves out a portion. In the table there are about 95,000 clones, 85% to 90% of which are singletons. This material consisted of peripheral blood, taken on day 0 of AZD1222 vaccination. These receptors all stem from an adult in good health.

The chain links TRBV5-1 to TRBJ1-6; 8 bases match TRBD1. V was pared by 3 bases and J by 4 bases, with 6 bases of the junction left unmatched. Germline CDR1 SGHRS, CDR2 YFSETQ. The CDR3 runs to 16 residues. The CDR3, as DNA: TGCGCCAGCAGCTCAGGGACAGGTGCTTATAATTCACCCCTCCACTTT. Its protein is CASSSGTGAYNSPLHF.

The V and J genes are TRBV10-3 and TRBJ1-1; the D gene is possibly TRBD1 (6 bases). V was trimmed by 7 bases and J by 1 base, leaving 16 bases between them. The germline CDR1 and CDR2 sequences are ENHRY and SYGVKD. The CDR3 is 15 residues long. This CDR3 reads CAINTPDRKNTEAFF. CDR3 nucleotides: TGTGCCATCAACACCCCAGACAGGAAGAACACTGAAGCTTTCTTT.

This clone has only a few counts. The chain links TRBV19 to TRBJ2-7; D is perhaps TRBD1 or TRBD2 (5 bases each). The CDR3 contains 14 residues. V dropped 8 bases and J dropped 7 bases, with 21 bases sitting between them. Per germline, CDR1 LNHDA and CDR2 SQIVND (reference sequence). The CDR3: CASGQAGTKGEQYF. DNA of the CDR3: TGTGCCAGTGGTCAGGCTGGGACGAAGGGGGAGCAGTACTTC.

The chain uses TRBV29-1 and TRBJ1-2; no reliable D call. The CDR3 length is 9 residues. Germline-derived CDR1 and CDR2 are SQVTM and ANQGSEA. Trimming took 6 bases from V and 8 from J, leaving 7 bases between them. The chain's CDR3 is CSVEEGYTF. The CDR3 coding sequence is TGCAGCGTAGAGGAGGGCTACACCTTC.

Written as DNA, the CDR3 is TGCGCCAGCAGTGAGTCCCCCGGGACAGGGTCGAGTGAGCAGTTCTTC. Its protein product is CASSESPGTGSSEQFF. The J gene is TRBJ2-1, the V gene TRBV10-1; 9 positions agree with TRBD1. This CDR3 is 16 amino acids long. V gave up 0 bases and J gave up 9 bases; unmatched junction bases: 9. The germline gives CDR1 WNHNN, CDR2 SYGVQD (reference sequence).

The chain is built from TRBV5-4 and TRBJ2-3; TRBD2 agrees at 7 bases. The CDR3 has 16 residues. Trimming removed 6 bases from V and 0 bases from J; junction bases left unmatched: 10. Germline V lookup: CDR1 SGHNT, CDR2 YYREEE (reference sequence). In DNA, the CDR3 is TGTGCCAGCACCACCGCAGCGGGGACTAGCACAGATACGCAGTATTTT. It codes for CASTTAAGTSTDTQYF.

The rearrangement uses TRBV2 and TRBJ2-1; tentative D call: TRBD2 (6 bases). The V and J ends lost 6 bases and 9 bases respectively, with 24 bases between them. The CDR3 sequence is 16 residues long. Per germline, CDR1 SNHLY and CDR2 FYNNEI. For the CDR3, the DNA is TGTGCCAGCAGCCTCCTACGCGGGGAACCGGGCGGTGAGCAGTTCTTC. This translates into CASSLLRGEPGGEQFF.

The gene calls are TRBV4-1 and TRBJ1-1; 7 nucleotides match TRBD1. Trimming at V came to 8 bases and at J to 1 base, leaving 10 bases not matched to a gene. CDR3 length equals 15 residues. Germline CDR1 is MGHRA and CDR2 is YSYEKL. The CDR3 nucleotides read TGCGCCAGCGTTGACAGGGCCTCCCCGAACACTGAAGCTTTCTTT. This gives the protein CASVDRASPNTEAFF.

The genes are TRBV11-2 and TRBJ2-7; 7 positions agree with TRBD1. Germline values: CDR1 SGHAT, CDR2 FQNNGV. This CDR3 has 15 amino acids. V was pared by 5 bases and J by 2 bases, with 9 bases of the junction left unmatched. The CDR3 bases are TGTGCCAGCAGCGGGGGACAGTTGGGGACCTACGAGCAGTACTTC. Translation gives CASSGGQLGTYEQYF.

The V call is TRBV7-8, the J call TRBJ2-7; D ambiguous. V lost 1 base, J lost 6 bases, and 16 bases lay in between. The CDR3 totals 15 residues. CDR1 is SGHVS and CDR2 is FQNEAQ in the germline V gene. In nucleotides, the CDR3 is TGTGCCAGCAGCTTAGAAGTGGACGGCGGTCTCGAGCAGTACTTC. It yields the protein CASSLEVDGGLEQYF. Together with reference TRBV7-8 and TRBJ2-7, the CDR3 gives the full variable domain: GAGVSQSPRYKVAKRGQDVALRCDPISGHVSLFWYQQALGQGPEFLTYFQNEAQLDKSGLPSDRFFAERPEGSVSTLKIQRTQQEDSAVYLCASSLEVDGGLEQYFGPGTRLTVT.

The genes are TRBV27 and TRBJ2-5, with no clear D. Trimming cost V 3 bases and J 7 bases, with 15 bases left between them. The CDR3 covers 14 residues. Germline V CDR1 and CDR2: MNHEY, SMNVEV (reference sequence). The chain's CDR3 is CASSFLPSGRTQYF. The CDR3 coding sequence is TGTGCCAGCAGTTTCCTCCCGTCTGGCCGGACCCAGTACTTC.

The chain recombines TRBV5-1 with TRBJ1-1, with D uncertain. V lost 0 bases, J lost 8 bases, and 11 bases lay in between. The length of the CDR3 is 13 residues. CDR1 SGHRS and CDR2 YFSETQ come from the germline V gene. CDR3 bases: TGCGCCAGCAGCTTGGGGGGAGGTCTAGAAGCTTTCTTT. This sequence encodes CASSLGGGLEAFF.

The chain recombines TRBV5-1 with TRBJ2-1; D remains ambiguous. The CDR3 is 12 amino acids. Germline values: CDR1 SGHRS, CDR2 YFSETQ. Deletions cut 4 bases from V and 5 bases from J, with 7 bases between. In nucleotides, the CDR3 is TGCGCCAGCAGCCTCCAGGACAATGAGCAGTTCTTC. Encoded protein: CASSLQDNEQFF.